Listed below are T cell receptor beta chains from one sample, sequenced in a study of cytomegalovirus exposure and HLA in healthy donors. Generated by immunoSEQ multiplex PCR, the TCRdb table keeps only in-frame clones and is missing some. The sample gives around 200,000 clones, roughly 80% of which show up once; less than 4.5% is in the top ten. The sample consisted of PBMCs. These receptors originate from a man aged 45-60 years in good health and CMV-seronegative. CDR3s include the opening cysteine and the closing phenylalanine or tryptophan. A D gene is named only where the DNA matches it firmly. Only some rows state a clone size, as once, few, many or a class for expanded clones.

v_call	clone_size	cdr3_length	j_call	d_call	cdr3_aa	cdr3_nt
TRBV5-1	-	14	TRBJ1-1	-	CASSLYGGGTEAFF	TGCGCCAGCAGCTTGTATGGGGGCGGCACTGAAGCTTTCTTT
TRBV9	-	16	TRBJ2-2	TRBD2	CASSIGLAGEGGELFF	TGTGCCAGCAGCATTGGACTAGCGGGGGAGGGCGGGGAGCTGTTTTTT
TRBV11-1	few	14	TRBJ2-5	-	CASSFRGWEETQYF	TGTGCCAGCAGCTTTAGAGGGTGGGAAGAGACCCAGTACTTC
TRBV5-1	few	14	TRBJ2-5	-	CASSPGARQETQYF	TGCGCCAGCAGCCCCGGAGCTAGACAAGAGACCCAGTACTTC
TRBV19	few	13	TRBJ2-7	-	CASSMTDSYEQYF	TGTGCCAGTAGTATGACGGACAGCTACGAGCAGTACTTC
TRBV7-9	once	14	TRBJ2-7	-	CASSLEAGSYEQYF	TGTGCCAGCAGCTTAGAAGCGGGCTCCTACGAGCAGTACTTC
TRBV7-8	once	15	TRBJ1-1	TRBD1	CASSLLLDRDPEAFF	TGTGCCAGCAGCCTACTCCTGGACAGGGACCCTGAAGCTTTCTTT
TRBV6-1	-	12	TRBJ1-2	-	CASSQGMAGYTF	TGTGCCAGCAGTCAGGGAATGGCTGGCTACACCTTC
TRBV2	-	14	TRBJ1-1	-	CASRGRAGNTEAFF	TGTGCCAGCAGAGGACGAGCGGGGAACACTGAAGCTTTCTTT
TRBV27	-	16	TRBJ2-7	TRBD2	CASSSWASGGSYEQYF	TGTGCCAGCAGTTCTTGGGCTAGCGGGGGGTCCTACGAGCAGTACTTC